This T cell receptor (beta chain) is drawn from a study of Ad26.COV2.S vaccination and SARS-CoV-2 variants. Study in general: Recipients of Ad26.COV2.S got it intramuscularly, once or twice 56 days apart.

Treatment: over 15 received Ad26.COV2.S at low or high dose, single or two shots; several received placebo; per-sample allocation not given. After the first vaccine or placebo injection, samples were drawn on day 63. Expression of Wuhan-strain SARS-CoV-2 spike came from the Ad26 vector that formed the vaccine. The CDR3 length is 15 residues. Trimming removed 6 bases from V and 2 bases from J, with 17 bases in between. Germline assignment: CDR1 MNHEY and CDR2 SMNVEV (reference sequence). The method was immunoSEQ multiplex PCR; TCRdb's version includes in-frame clones alone and lacks a portion of them. Among hundreds of thousands of clones, roughly 90% were seen once, and the ten largest hold approximately 1.5%.

V and J are TRBV27 and TRBJ2-7, with a possible D match to TRBD1 (6 bases). The sequenced sample was peripheral blood, obtained in a trial of Ad26.COV2.S vaccine versus placebo. This TCR was sampled from a person between 18 and 65 years old who received the Ad26.COV2.S COVID-19 vaccine or a placebo. CDR3 sequence reads: CASSLNREGTYEQYF. Here the CDR3 DNA reads TGTGCCAGCAGCCTCAACAGGGAAGGAACCTACGAGCAGTACTTC.